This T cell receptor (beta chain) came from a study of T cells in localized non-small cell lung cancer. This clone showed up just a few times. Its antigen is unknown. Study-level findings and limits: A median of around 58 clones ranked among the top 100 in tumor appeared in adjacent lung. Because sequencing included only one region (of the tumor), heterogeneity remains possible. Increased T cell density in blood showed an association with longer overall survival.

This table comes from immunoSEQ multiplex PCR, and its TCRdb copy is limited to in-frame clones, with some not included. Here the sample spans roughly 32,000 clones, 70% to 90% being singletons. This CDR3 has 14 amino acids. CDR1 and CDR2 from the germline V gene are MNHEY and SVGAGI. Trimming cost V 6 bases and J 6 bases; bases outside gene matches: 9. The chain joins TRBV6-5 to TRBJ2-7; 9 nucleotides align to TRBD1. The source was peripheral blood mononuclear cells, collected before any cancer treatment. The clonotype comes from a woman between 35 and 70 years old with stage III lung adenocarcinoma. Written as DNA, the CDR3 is TGTGCCAGCAGCCCCGGGACAGGGTGGAGCGAGCAGTACTTC. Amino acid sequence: CASSPGTGWSEQYF.